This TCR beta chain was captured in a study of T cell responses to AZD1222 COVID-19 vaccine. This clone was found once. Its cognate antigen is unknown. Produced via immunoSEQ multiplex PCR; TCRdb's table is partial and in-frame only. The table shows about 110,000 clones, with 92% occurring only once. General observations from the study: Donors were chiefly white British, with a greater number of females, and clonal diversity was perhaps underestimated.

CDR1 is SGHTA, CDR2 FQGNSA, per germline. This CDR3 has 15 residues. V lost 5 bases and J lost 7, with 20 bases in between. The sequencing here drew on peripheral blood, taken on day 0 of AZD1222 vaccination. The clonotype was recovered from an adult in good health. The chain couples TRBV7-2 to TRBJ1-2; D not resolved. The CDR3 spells CASSQRSAHLSGYTF. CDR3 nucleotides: TGTGCCAGCAGCCAACGTTCAGCCCACCTTAGTGGCTACACCTTC.